Here is one T cell receptor beta chain with its context. The CDR3 extends over 12 amino acids. The ends were cut back, 7 bases at V and 4 bases at J, with 10 bases in the middle. In the source study's methods: Amplification with reference gene primers provided the estimates of nucleated cell counts. Sequenced by immunoSEQ multiplex PCR; TCRdb stores in-frame clones only, minus some. D and trimming were read from the DNA, whereas the V and J calls and clone size are those reported in that table. The data hold roughly 12,000 clones, with approximately 88% observed a single time. The data are from a study of blood T cell repertoires in COVID-19. Study information: The study drew acute and convalescent COVID-19 samples from the United States, Italy and Spain. The cDNA or gDNA used as material had been derived from T cells, B-cell-depleted T cells, or PBMCs.

The sample was peripheral blood. The rearrangement uses TRBV12-3 or TRBV12-4 and TRBJ1-1; unclear D gene. This clonotype was obtained from an older woman with active COVID-19. CDR3 protein: CASTPRPTEAFF. CDR3 coding DNA: TGTGCCAGCACCCCGAGGCCCACTGAAGCTTTCTTT.